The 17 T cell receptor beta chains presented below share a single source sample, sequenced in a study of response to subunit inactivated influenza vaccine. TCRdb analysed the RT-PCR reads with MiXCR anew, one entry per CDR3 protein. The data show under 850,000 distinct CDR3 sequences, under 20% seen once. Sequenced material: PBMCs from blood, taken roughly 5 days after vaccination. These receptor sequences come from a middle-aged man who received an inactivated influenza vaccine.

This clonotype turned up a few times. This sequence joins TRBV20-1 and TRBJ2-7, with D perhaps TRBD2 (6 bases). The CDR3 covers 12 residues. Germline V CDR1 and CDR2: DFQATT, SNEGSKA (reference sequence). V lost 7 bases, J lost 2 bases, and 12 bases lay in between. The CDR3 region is CSVGGSAYEQYF. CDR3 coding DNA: TGCAGTGTTGGGGGGTCGGCCTACGAGCAGTACTTC.

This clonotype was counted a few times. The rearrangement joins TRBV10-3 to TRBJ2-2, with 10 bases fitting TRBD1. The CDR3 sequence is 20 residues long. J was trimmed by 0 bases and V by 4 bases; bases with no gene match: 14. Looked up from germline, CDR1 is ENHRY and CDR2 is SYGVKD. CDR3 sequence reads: CAISGRGSVGQGANTGELFF. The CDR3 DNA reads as TGTGCCATCAGTGGTAGGGGAAGTGTTGGACAGGGGGCGAACACCGGGGAGCTGTTTTTT.

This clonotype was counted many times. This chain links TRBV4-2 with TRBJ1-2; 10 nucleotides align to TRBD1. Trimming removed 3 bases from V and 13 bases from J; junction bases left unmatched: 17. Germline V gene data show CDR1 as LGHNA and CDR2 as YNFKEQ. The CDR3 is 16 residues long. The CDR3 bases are TGTGCCAGCAGCCACGGTGACCCGGGACAGGGGTTAGTGTGCACCTTC. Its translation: CASSHGDPGQGLVCTF.

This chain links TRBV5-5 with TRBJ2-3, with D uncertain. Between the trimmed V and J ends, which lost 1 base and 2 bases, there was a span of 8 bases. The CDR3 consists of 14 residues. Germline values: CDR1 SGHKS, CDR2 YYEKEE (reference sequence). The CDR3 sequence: CASSLYANTDTQYF. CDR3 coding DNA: TGTGCCAGCAGCTTGTACGCGAACACAGATACGCAGTATTTT.

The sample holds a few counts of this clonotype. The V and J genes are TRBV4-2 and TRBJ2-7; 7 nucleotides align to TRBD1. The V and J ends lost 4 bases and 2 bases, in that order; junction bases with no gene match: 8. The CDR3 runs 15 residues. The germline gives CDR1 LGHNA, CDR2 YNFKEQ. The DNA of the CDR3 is TGTGCCAGCAGCCGAAGCGGCAGGGGGACCTACGAGCAGTACTTC. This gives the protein CASSRSGRGTYEQYF.

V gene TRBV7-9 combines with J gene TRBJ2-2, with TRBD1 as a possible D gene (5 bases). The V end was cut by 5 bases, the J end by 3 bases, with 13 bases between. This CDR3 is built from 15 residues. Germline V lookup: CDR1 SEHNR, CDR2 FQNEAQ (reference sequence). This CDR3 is CASSNPDSYTGELFF. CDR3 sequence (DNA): TGTGCCAGCAGCAACCCCGACAGCTACACCGGGGAGCTGTTTTTT.

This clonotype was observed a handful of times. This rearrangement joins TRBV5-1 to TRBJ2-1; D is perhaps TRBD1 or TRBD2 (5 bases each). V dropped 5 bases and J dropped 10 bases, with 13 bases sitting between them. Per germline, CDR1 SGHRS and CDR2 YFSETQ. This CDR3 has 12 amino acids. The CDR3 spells CASRGDPNEQFF. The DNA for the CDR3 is TGCGCCAGCAGGGGGGACCCAAACGAGCAGTTCTTC.

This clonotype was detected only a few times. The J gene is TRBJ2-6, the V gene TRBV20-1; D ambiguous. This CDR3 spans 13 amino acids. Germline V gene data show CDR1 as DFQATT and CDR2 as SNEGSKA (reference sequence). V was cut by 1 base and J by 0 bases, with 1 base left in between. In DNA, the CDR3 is TGCAGTGCTAGAGTCTCTGGGGCCAACGTCCTGACTTTC. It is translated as CSARVSGANVLTF.

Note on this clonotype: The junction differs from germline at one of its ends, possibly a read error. CDR3 region: CNARQGRVGTGELFF. DNA of the CDR3: TGCAATGCTAGACAGGGCAGGGTAGGGACCGGGGAGCTGTTTTTT. The chain combines TRBV20-1 with TRBJ2-2; 7 positions match TRBD1. Per germline, CDR1 DFQATT and CDR2 SNEGSKA (reference sequence). The CDR3 has 15 residues.

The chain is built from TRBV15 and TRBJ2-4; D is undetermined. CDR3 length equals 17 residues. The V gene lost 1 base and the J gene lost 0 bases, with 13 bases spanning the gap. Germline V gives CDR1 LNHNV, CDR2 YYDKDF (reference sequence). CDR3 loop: CATSRAPSVLAKNIQYF. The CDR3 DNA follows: TGTGCCACCAGCAGAGCCCCAAGCGTATTAGCCAAAAACATTCAGTACTTC. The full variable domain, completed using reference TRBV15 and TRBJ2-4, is DAMVIQNPRYQVTQFGKPVTLSCSQTLNHNVMYWYQQKSSQAPKLLFHYYDKDFNNEADTPDNFQSRRPNTSFCFLDIRSPGLGDTAMYLCATSRAPSVLAKNIQYFGAGTRLSVL.

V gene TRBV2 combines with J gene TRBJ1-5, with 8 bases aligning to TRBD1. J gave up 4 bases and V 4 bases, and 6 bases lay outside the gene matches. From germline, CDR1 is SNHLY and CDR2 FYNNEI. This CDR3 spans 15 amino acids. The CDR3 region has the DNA TGTGCCAGCAGTGTGGGACAGGCGCGTAATCAGCCCCAGCATTTT. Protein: CASSVGQARNQPQHF.

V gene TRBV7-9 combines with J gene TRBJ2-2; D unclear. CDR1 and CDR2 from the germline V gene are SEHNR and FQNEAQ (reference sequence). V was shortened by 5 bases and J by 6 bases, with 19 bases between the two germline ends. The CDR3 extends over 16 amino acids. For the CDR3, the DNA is TGTGCCAGCAGCCCCGAGTTGGCACCGGCGTCCGGGGAGCTGTTTTTT. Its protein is CASSPELAPASGELFF.

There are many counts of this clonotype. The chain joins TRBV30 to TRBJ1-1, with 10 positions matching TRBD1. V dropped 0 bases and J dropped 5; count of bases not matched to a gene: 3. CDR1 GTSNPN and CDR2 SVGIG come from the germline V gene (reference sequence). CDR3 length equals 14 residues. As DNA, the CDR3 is TGTGCCTGGAGTGTCGGACAGGGGGAGACTGAAGCTTTCTTT. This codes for CAWSVGQGETEAFF. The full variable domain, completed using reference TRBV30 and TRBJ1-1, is SQTIHQWPATLVQPVGSPLSLECTVEGTSNPNLYWYRQAAGRGLQLLFYSVGIGQISSEVPQNLSASRPQDRQFILSSKKLLLSDSGFYLCAWSVGQGETEAFFGQGTRLTVV.

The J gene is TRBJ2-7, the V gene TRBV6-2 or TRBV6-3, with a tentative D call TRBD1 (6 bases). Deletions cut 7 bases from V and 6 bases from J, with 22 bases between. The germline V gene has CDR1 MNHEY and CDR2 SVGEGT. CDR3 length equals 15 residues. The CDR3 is CASTRGQLSLSEQYF. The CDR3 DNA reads TGTGCCAGCACTCGCGGACAGCTCTCACTCTCCGAGCAGTACTTC.

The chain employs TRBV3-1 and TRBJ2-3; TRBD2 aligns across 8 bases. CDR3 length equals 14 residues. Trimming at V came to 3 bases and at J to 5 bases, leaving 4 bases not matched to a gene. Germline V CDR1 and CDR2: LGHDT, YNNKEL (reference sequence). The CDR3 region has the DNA TGTGCCAGCAGCCATACCGGGGGGGGAGATACGCAGTATTTT. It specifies CASSHTGGGDTQYF.

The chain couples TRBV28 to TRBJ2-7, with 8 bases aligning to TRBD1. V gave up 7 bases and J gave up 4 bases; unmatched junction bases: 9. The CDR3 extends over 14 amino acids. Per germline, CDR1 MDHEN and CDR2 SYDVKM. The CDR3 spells CASKPTGVLYEQYF. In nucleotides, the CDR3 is TGTGCCAGCAAACCGACAGGGGTACTATACGAGCAGTACTTC.

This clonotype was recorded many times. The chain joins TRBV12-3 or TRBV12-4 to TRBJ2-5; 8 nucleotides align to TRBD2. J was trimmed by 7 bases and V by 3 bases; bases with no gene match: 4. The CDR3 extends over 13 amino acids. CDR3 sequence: CASSFSGSGTQYF. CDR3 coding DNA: TGTGCCAGCAGTTTCAGCGGGAGCGGGACCCAGTACTTC.